This TCR beta chain was identified during a study of OX40 agonist ivuxolimab in advanced cancers. About the research overall: Dose-escalation patients had hepatocellular carcinoma, melanoma, renal cell or head and neck cancer. Antecedent anti-PD-1, anti-PD-L1 or anti-CTLA-4 therapy was permissible, with under 50% having received some.

Generated by immunoSEQ multiplex PCR, the TCRdb table keeps only in-frame clones and is missing some. The sample lists about 100,000 clones, around 94% occurring once. Turning to this clone: Its antigen is not identified.

The study, taken as a whole, reports: Among the lowest peripheral clonal expansion occurred in 0.1-3.0 mg/kg partial responders. Determination of antigen specificity was not performed for the expanded peripheral T cells.

CDR3 size: 15 residues. CDR1 SGHDT and CDR2 YYEEEE come from the germline V gene. Trimming cost V 0 bases and J 4 bases; bases outside gene matches: 4. This sequence joins TRBV5-6 and TRBJ2-5, with 9 bases that match TRBD2. The source was CD4+ or CD8+ T cells sorted from blood, collected in a trial of the OX40 agonist ivuxolimab. The sequence was obtained from an adult with an advanced solid tumor such as melanoma, head and neck, liver or kidney cancer. The CDR3 spells CASSLGLADGETQYF. The CDR3 DNA is TGTGCCAGCAGCTTGGGACTAGCGGATGGAGAGACCCAGTACTTC. The variable domain in full, with the rest retrieved from reference TRBV5-6 and TRBJ2-5, is DAGVTQSPTHLIKTRGQQVTLRCSPKSGHDTVSWYQQALGQGPQFIFQYYEEEERQRGNFPDRFSGHQFPNYSSELNVNALLLGDSALYLCASSLGLADGETQYFGPGTRLLVL.